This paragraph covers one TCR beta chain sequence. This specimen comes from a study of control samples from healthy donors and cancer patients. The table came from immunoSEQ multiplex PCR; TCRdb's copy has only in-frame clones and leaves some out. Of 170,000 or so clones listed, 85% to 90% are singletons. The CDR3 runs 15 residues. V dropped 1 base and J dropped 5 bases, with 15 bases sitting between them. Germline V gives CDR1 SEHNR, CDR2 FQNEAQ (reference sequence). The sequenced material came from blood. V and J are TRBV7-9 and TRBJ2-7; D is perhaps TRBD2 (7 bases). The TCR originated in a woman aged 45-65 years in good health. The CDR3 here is CASSLVGGRKHEQYF. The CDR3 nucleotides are TGTGCCAGCAGCTTAGTCGGGGGGCGCAAACACGAGCAGTACTTC.